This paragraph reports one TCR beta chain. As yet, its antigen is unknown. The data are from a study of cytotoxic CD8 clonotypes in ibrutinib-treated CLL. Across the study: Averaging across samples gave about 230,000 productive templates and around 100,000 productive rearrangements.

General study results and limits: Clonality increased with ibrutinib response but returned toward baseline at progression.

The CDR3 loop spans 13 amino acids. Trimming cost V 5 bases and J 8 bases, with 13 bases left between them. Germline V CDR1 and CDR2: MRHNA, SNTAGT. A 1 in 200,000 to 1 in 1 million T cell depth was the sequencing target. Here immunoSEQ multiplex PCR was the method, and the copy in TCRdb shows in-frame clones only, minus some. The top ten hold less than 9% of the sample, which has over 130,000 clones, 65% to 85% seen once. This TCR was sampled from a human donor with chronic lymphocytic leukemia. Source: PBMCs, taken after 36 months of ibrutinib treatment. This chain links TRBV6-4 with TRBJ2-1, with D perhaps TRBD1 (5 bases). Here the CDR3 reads CASSRQGWDEQFF. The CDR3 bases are TGTGCCAGCAGTCGGCAGGGTTGGGATGAGCAGTTCTTC.